Listed below are T cell receptor beta chains from one sample, sequenced in a study of a mutant IDH1 vaccine in newly diagnosed glioma. Their antigens are not known. The repertoire was sequenced with immunoSEQ multiplex PCR; TCRdb's copy has only in-frame clones and lacks some. The sample has around 30,000 clones; just under 90% are singletons. Sequenced material: PBMCs, taken from a glioma patient whose treatment included an IDH1 peptide vaccine. These receptors originate from a woman between 25 and 40 years old with glioma. Each CDR3 is given with its conserved first and last residue. D genes are given only for firm matches. Not all rows give a size; the values are once, few, many and, for expanded clones, a class.

len,d_gene,abundance,v_gene,j_gene,CDR3nt,CDR3aa
14,TRBD1,-,TRBV5-1,TRBJ1-2,TGCGCCAGCAGCTGGGACAGGGGGACGTATGGCTACACCTTC,CASSWDRGTYGYTF
14,-,once,TRBV5-6,TRBJ2-7,TGTGCCAGCAGCTTGGGAGACAGGGCGGGGGAGCAGTACTTC,CASSLGDRAGEQYF
16,TRBD1,once,TRBV6-5,TRBJ2-5,TGTGCCAGCAGTTACTCCACCGGACAGGGTCAAGAGACCCAGTACTTC,CASSYSTGQGQETQYF
15,-,-,TRBV7-8,TRBJ1-3,TGTGCCAGCAGCTTAGTAGTCACCTCTGGAAACACCATATATTTT,CASSLVVTSGNTIYF
13,-,-,TRBV27,TRBJ2-1,TGTGCCAGCAGTCCGGGACCTAACAATGAGCAGTTCTTC,CASSPGPNNEQFF
15,-,-,TRBV4-1,TRBJ1-5,TGCGCCAGCAGCCAAATAACTGGGGGGGATCAGCCCCAGCATTTT,CASSQITGGDQPQHF
11,-,-,TRBV5-3,TRBJ1-1,TGTGCCAGAAGCTATAACACTGAAGCTTTCTTT,CARSYNTEAFF
13,-,-,TRBV5-1,TRBJ1-2,TGCGCCAGCAGCTTGGAGGCAGGGGTGGGCTACACCTTC,CASSLEAGVGYTF
14,-,-,TRBV10-1,TRBJ2-7,TGCGCCAGCAGTTCCGGGACTCGCACCTACGAGCAGTACTTC,CASSSGTRTYEQYF
15,-,once,TRBV4-1,TRBJ1-1,TGCGCCAGCAGCCCCTGGACTGAGGGGGAGCCCGGGGCTTTCTTT,CASSPWTEGEPGAFF
16,-,-,TRBV4-3,TRBJ1-5,TGCGCCAGCAGCCAAATGGCCGGCGTCCCCAATCAGCCCCAGCATTTT,CASSQMAGVPNQPQHF
13,-,once,TRBV5-1,TRBJ1-4,TGCGCCAGCAGGACGGTAGGGTCTGAAAAACTGTTTTTT,CASRTVGSEKLFF
16,-,-,TRBV5-1,TRBJ2-3,TGCGCCAGCAGCTTGTCAGGGACCCCAGGGGCAGATACGCAGTATTTT,CASSLSGTPGADTQYF